The TCR beta chain under discussion was sequenced for a study of OX40 agonist ivuxolimab in advanced cancers. At the level of the study: With a range of about 20 to 79, age averaged approximately 60 years, and about 80% were male.

Profiled with immunoSEQ multiplex PCR; TCRdb holds only in-frame clones, not every one. This table holds roughly 56,000 clones, roughly 82% found once. Samples of blood were obtained at baseline, on cycle 4 day 1, and on cycle 7 day 1. Trimming stripped 0 bases from V and 3 bases from J, with 12 bases between. The CDR3 consists of 15 residues. The germline gives CDR1 SQVTM, CDR2 ANQGSEA. This sequence joins TRBV29-1 and TRBJ2-1, with D uncertain. The clonotype was recovered from an adult with an advanced solid tumor such as melanoma, head and neck, liver or kidney cancer. Sequenced material: CD4+ or CD8+ T cells sorted from blood, taken in a trial of the OX40 agonist ivuxolimab. This CDR3 reads CSVEDFQGHYNEQFF. CDR3 coding DNA: TGCAGCGTTGAAGACTTCCAAGGCCACTACAATGAGCAGTTCTTC.